This T cell receptor (beta chain) was observed in a study of cytomegalovirus exposure and HLA in healthy donors. Everyone who donated was a healthy bone marrow donor. PCR employed 60 Vbeta and 13 Jbeta primers. Produced via immunoSEQ multiplex PCR; TCRdb's table is partial and in-frame only. The top ten clones hold less than 15% of a sample with some 190,000 clones, around 78% of them seen once. To note about this clone: Antigen unknown.

Germline V gives CDR1 LNHDA, CDR2 SQIVND (reference sequence). This CDR3 is built from 16 residues. J lost 5 bases, V lost 5 bases, and 11 bases had no gene match. Study findings and constraints: Many donors shared some public TCRs, even though most TCR sequences were rare. Likely technical artifact: a cluster of highly shared sequence variants. Under in vitro conditions, a few CMV-associated chains were confirmed as specific for CMV antigens.

The sample consisted of PBMCs. This clonotype was obtained from a woman in her thirties in good health and CMV-seropositive. This sequence joins TRBV19 and TRBJ2-2; 7 bases align to TRBD1. As DNA, the CDR3 is TGTGCCAGTAGTTATAGGGGACAGATCGGGACCGGGGAGCTGTTTTTT. Protein product: CASSYRGQIGTGELFF.